This paragraph reports one T cell receptor (beta chain). Authors' methods: Nucleated cell counts were estimated from reference gene primer amplification. Libraries were prepared by immunoSEQ multiplex PCR; TCRdb keeps only in-frame clonotypes and omits some of them. V and J calls and clone size are as listed in that table; D and trimming were resolved from the DNA. The repertoire has 25,000 to 35,000 clones, 84% of them found once; the top ten carry about 16%. This CDR3 has 15 residues. With V trimmed by 1 base and J by 4 bases, 5 bases remained unmatched. CDR1 MNHNS and CDR2 SASEGT come from the germline V gene. This sample stems from a study of blood T cell repertoires in COVID-19. The overall study: COVID-19 samples, acute and convalescent, were from the United States, Italy and Spain. T cells, B-cell-depleted T cells, or PBMCs provided the cDNA or gDNA that served as material.

Sequencing was performed on peripheral blood. This chain uses TRBV6-1 with TRBJ1-2; TRBD1 agrees at 8 bases. The clonotype originates from a man in his 70s with active COVID-19. CDR3 loop: CASSEGPGQAYGYTF. CDR3 DNA: TGTGCCAGCAGTGAAGGACCGGGACAGGCCTATGGCTACACCTTC.